The entry below describes one T cell receptor (beta chain). Per the authors' pipeline: Counts of nucleated cells, estimated from reference gene primer amplification, were obtained. The protocol was immunoSEQ multiplex PCR, while the TCRdb copy is restricted to in-frame clones and leaves out a portion. The V and J calls and clone size were taken over from that table, and D and trimming were inferred from the DNA. This table holds about 50,000 clones, 85% to 90% found once. Trimming removed 4 bases at V and 5 bases at J, with 19 bases between. Germline loops: CDR1 SGHRS, CDR2 YFSETQ. The CDR3 is made up of 15 amino acids. The data derive from a study of blood T cell repertoires in COVID-19. Overall study context: Some COVID-19 samples were acute and others convalescent; all came from the United States, Italy and Spain. T cells, B-cell-depleted T cells, or PBMCs provided the cDNA or gDNA that served as material.

The sequence was collected from a human donor in a cohort sampled during active COVID-19. The source material was peripheral blood. This sequence joins TRBV5-1 and TRBJ2-7; possibly TRBD1 for D (6 bases). CDR3 in DNA: TGCGCCAGCAGCATAGATACAGGGTTTCTTAACGAGCAGTACTTC. Protein sequence: CASSIDTGFLNEQYF. Together with reference TRBV5-1 and TRBJ2-7, the CDR3 gives the full variable domain: KAGVTQTPRYLIKTRGQQVTLSCSPISGHRSVSWYQQTPGQGLQFLFEYFSETQRNKGNFPGRFSGRQFSNSRSEMNVSTLELGDSALYLCASSIDTGFLNEQYFGPGTRLTVT.